This TCR beta chain was identified during a study of T-cell reconstitution after alpha-beta-depleted transplantation in children. This clonotype appeared a few times. Using unique molecular identifiers, the investigators prepared the TCRbeta library. TCRdb re-derived calls from the PCR reads in MiXCR, one entry per CDR3 protein. The repertoire holds around 600,000 distinct CDR3 sequences, with under 30% as singletons. This CDR3 has 14 amino acids. Looked up from germline, CDR1 is SQVTM and CDR2 is ANQGSEA. Trimming pared 1 base from V and 0 bases from J, leaving 9 bases between. Specimen: PBMCs, mostly from graft donor cells, collected 360 days after TCRalphabeta/CD19-depleted stem cell transplant. The clonotype originates from a boy under two years old who had a stem cell transplant for acute myeloid leukemia, so the T cells may come from the graft donor. This sequence joins TRBV29-1 and TRBJ1-1; a possible D gene is TRBD1 (6 bases). CDR3 protein: CSVEADSMNTEAFF. DNA for the CDR3: TGCAGCGTTGAAGCGGACAGCATGAACACTGAAGCTTTCTTT.